One and the same sample provided the 23 T cell receptor beta chains below, sequenced in a study of T-cell reconstitution after alpha-beta-depleted transplantation in children. TCRbeta library construction was performed incorporating unique molecular identifiers. TCRdb used MiXCR to reprocess the PCR reads, holding one entry per CDR3 protein. The sample lists 300,000 to 400,000 distinct CDR3 sequences, about 14% occurring once. The source material was PBMCs, sampled from the stem cell graft. Every receptor here comes from a human donor who donated a stem cell graft to a child with Fanconi anemia.

This clonotype has at least ten counts. The chain links TRBV7-2 to TRBJ2-5; no reliable D call. Germline V gene lookup returns CDR1 SGHTA and CDR2 FQGNSA. The CDR3 runs to 13 residues. Trimming pared 3 bases from V and 5 bases from J, leaving 10 bases between. The CDR3 sequence is CASSFQFGETQYF. The CDR3, as DNA: TGTGCCAGCAGCTTTCAGTTCGGGGAGACCCAGTACTTC.

Only a few counts were recorded for this clonotype. The chain joins TRBV11-2 to TRBJ2-2, with TRBD2 matching 7 bases. Trimming cost V 5 bases and J 3 bases; bases outside gene matches: 6. The germline gives CDR1 SGHAT, CDR2 FQNNGV. CDR3 size: 15 residues. For the CDR3, the DNA is TGTGCCAGCAGCCCGGGGAGGGTGGACACCGGGGAGCTGTTTTTT. Translating gives CASSPGRVDTGELFF.

The chain links TRBV7-2 to TRBJ1-1, with 7 bases matching TRBD1. The CDR3 length is 14 residues. CDR1 and CDR2 from the germline V gene are SGHTA and FQGNSA. V gave up 2 bases and J gave up 5 bases; unmatched junction bases: 5. The CDR3 DNA reads as TGTGCCAGCAGCTTACACAGGGGTGATACTGAAGCTTTCTTT. Amino acids: CASSLHRGDTEAFF. The variable domain in full, completed from reference TRBV7-2 and TRBJ1-1, reads GAGVSQSPSNKVTEKGKDVELRCDPISGHTALYWYRQSLGQGLEFLIYFQGNSAPDKSGLPSDRFSAERTGGSVSTLTIQRTQQEDSAVYLCASSLHRGDTEAFFGQGTRLTVV.

Only a few counts were recorded for this clonotype. The chain uses TRBV7-9 and TRBJ2-6; D tentatively fits TRBD1 or TRBD2 (5 bases each). The CDR3 totals 20 residues. V lost 5 bases, J lost 0 bases, and 23 bases lay in between. Germline CDR1 is SEHNR and CDR2 is FQNEAQ (reference sequence). The CDR3 bases are TGTGCCAGCAGCCCGCCTGGGACCGACGATCCTTTCTCTGGGGCCAACGTCCTGACTTTC. Translation: CASSPPGTDDPFSGANVLTF. Based on the CDR3 plus reference TRBV7-9 and TRBJ2-6, the full variable domain is DTGVSQNPRHKITKRGQNVTFRCDPISEHNRLYWYRQTLGQGPEFLTYFQNEAQLEKSRLLSDRFSAERPKGSFSTLEIQRTEQGDSAMYLCASSPPGTDDPFSGANVLTFGAGSRLTVL.

At least ten counts were recorded for this clonotype. The rearrangement uses TRBV7-9 and TRBJ2-3, with 8 bases fitting TRBD2. The germline CDR1 and CDR2 sequences are SEHNR and FQNEAQ (reference sequence). V lost 0 bases and J lost 6; bases outside the gene matches: 5. This CDR3 contains 15 residues. The CDR3 loop is CASSLASGATDTQYF. CDR3 DNA: TGTGCCAGCAGCTTAGCTAGCGGGGCTACGGATACGCAGTATTTT.

This clonotype was seen at least ten times. This rearrangement joins TRBV12-3 or TRBV12-4 to TRBJ2-3, with D unresolved. Trimming took off 8 bases at V and 0 bases at J, with 3 bases between the two ends. The CDR3 spans 11 residues. For the CDR3, the DNA is TGTGCCAGCGGTAGCACAGATACGCAGTATTTT. Residues: CASGSTDTQYF.

This clonotype was recorded many times. The CDR3 region is CSAGIAGQTYNEQFF. Written as DNA, the CDR3 is TGCAGTGCTGGTATAGCGGGACAAACCTACAATGAGCAGTTCTTC. J is TRBJ2-1 and V is TRBV20-1; 8 bases are shared with TRBD2. This CDR3 comprises 15 residues. Germline V gives CDR1 DFQATT, CDR2 SNEGSKA (reference sequence). With V trimmed by 5 bases and J by 2 bases, 8 bases remained unmatched.

A word on this clonotype: A single base separates this from a much larger clone, so it may be a read error. The genes are TRBV4-3 and TRBJ2-7; a possible D gene is TRBD2 (5 bases). Germline V gene data show CDR1 as LGHNA and CDR2 as YSLEER. The CDR3 sequence is 15 residues long. The CDR3 reads CASSQDLGSSNEQYF. Written as DNA, the CDR3 is TGCGCCAGCAGCCAAGACTTGGGGAGCTCCAACGAGCAGTACTTC.

The chain joins TRBV20-1 to TRBJ1-4; possibly TRBD1 for D (5 bases). Germline values: CDR1 DFQATT, CDR2 SNEGSKA (reference sequence). This CDR3 is 12 amino acids long. V was trimmed by 6 bases and J by 8 bases, leaving 13 bases between them. The CDR3 spells CSAPGGREKLFF. The DNA of the CDR3 is TGCAGTGCCCCGGGGGGTAGGGAAAAACTGTTTTTT.

This clonotype was recorded a few times. The chain is built from TRBV12-3 or TRBV12-4 and TRBJ2-5; no firm D call. CDR3 size: 14 residues. V shed 2 bases and J shed 2 bases, with 9 bases lying between them. CDR3 DNA sequence: TGTGCCAGCAGTTTAACGACGACTCAAGAGACCCAGTACTTC. Protein sequence: CASSLTTTQETQYF.

At least ten counts were recorded for this clonotype. This chain uses TRBV19 with TRBJ2-1; TRBD2 agrees at 9 bases. Germline CDR1 reads LNHDA; CDR2 reads SQIVND (reference sequence). Unmatched junction bases numbered 8, after V lost 6 bases and J lost 5 bases. The CDR3 is 15 residues long. CDR3 protein: CASRELAGANNEQFF. CDR3 nucleotides: TGTGCCAGTAGAGAATTAGCGGGAGCAAACAATGAGCAGTTCTTC.

The chain combines TRBV7-2 with TRBJ2-5; TRBD1 matches 10 bases. The V and J ends lost 6 bases and 5 bases, in that order; junction bases with no gene match: 6. CDR3 size: 14 residues. Germline V CDR1 and CDR2: SGHTA, FQGNSA. CDR3 nucleotides: TGTGCCAGCAGGAAGACAGGGGGCGGGGAGACCCAGTACTTC. Its translation is CASRKTGGGETQYF.

This clonotype was seen repeatedly, ten times or more. V gene TRBV20-1 combines with J gene TRBJ2-1, with D possibly being TRBD1 or TRBD2 (6 bases each). This CDR3 comprises 12 residues. Trimming removed 7 bases from V and 6 bases from J, with 13 bases in between. Germline CDR1 and CDR2: DFQATT and SNEGSKA (reference sequence). CDR3 sequence reads: CSGEGGGNEQFF. CDR3 in DNA: TGCAGTGGCGAAGGGGGAGGCAATGAGCAGTTCTTC.

The rearrangement links TRBV7-2 to TRBJ2-1; D assignment may be TRBD1 or TRBD2 (5 bases each). Germline V gene lookup returns CDR1 SGHTA and CDR2 FQGNSA. V was trimmed by 3 bases and J by 7 bases, leaving 13 bases between them. This CDR3 has 14 amino acids. CDR3 bases: TGTGCCAGCAGCTTGTACCGGGACCCAAATGAGCAGTTCTTC. Its protein is CASSLYRDPNEQFF.

The chain joins TRBV4-3 to TRBJ1-3; 7 bases agree with TRBD1. The CDR3 runs 15 residues. CDR1 is LGHNA and CDR2 is YSLEER in the germline V gene. With 3 bases clipped from V and 0 bases from J, the junction kept 2 bases outside the gene matches. This chain's CDR3 is CASSQRGHSGNTIYF. In DNA form, the CDR3 reads TGCGCCAGCAGCCAGAGGGGGCACTCTGGAAACACCATATATTTT.

The sample holds a few counts of this clonotype. J is TRBJ1-1 and V is TRBV6-2 or TRBV6-3; D ambiguous. V lost 8 bases and J lost 7, with 11 bases in between. Germline values: CDR1 MNHEY, CDR2 SVGEGT. This CDR3 contains 11 residues. Here the CDR3 reads CASEMAGEAFF. The DNA for the CDR3 is TGTGCCAGCGAAATGGCAGGTGAAGCTTTCTTT.

This clonotype was observed at least ten times. The chain is built from TRBV4-3 and TRBJ1-1; the D gene is possibly TRBD1 (5 bases). CDR3 length equals 13 residues. Germline lookup yields CDR1 LGHNA and CDR2 YSLEER. Trimming left V 4 bases short and J 7 bases short, with 13 bases between. In DNA, the CDR3 is TGCGCCAGCAGCCGTCTTCAGGGAAATGAAGCTTTCTTT. Translation: CASSRLQGNEAFF.

This clonotype has more than one count but fewer than ten. This sequence joins TRBV15 and TRBJ1-2; D remains ambiguous. Germline CDR1 LNHNV, CDR2 YYDKDF (reference sequence). V lost 0 bases and J 6 bases, leaving 8 bases between the germline ends. The length of the CDR3 is 13 residues. The CDR3 DNA sequence: TGTGCCACCAGCAGAGATAGCGGAGATGGCTACACCTTC. Protein: CATSRDSGDGYTF.

This clonotype was counted at least ten times. This sequence joins TRBV15 and TRBJ2-7; TRBD2 matches at 10 bases. The CDR3 has 16 residues. V lost 3 bases to trimming and J lost 0 bases; unmatched junction nucleotides: 5. Germline-derived CDR1 and CDR2 are LNHNV and YYDKDF (reference sequence). Written as DNA, the CDR3 is TGTGCCACCAGCAGGGTGACTAGCGGGCACTCCTACGAGCAGTACTTC. Protein: CATSRVTSGHSYEQYF.

This clonotype was observed a handful of times. The gene calls are TRBV28 and TRBJ2-5; 11 positions match TRBD2. The CDR3 consists of 14 residues. V dropped 10 bases and J dropped 3; count of bases not matched to a gene: 7. Germline lookup yields CDR1 MDHEN and CDR2 SYDVKM. CDR3 sequence: CATTSGGTEETQYF. CDR3 nucleotides: TGTGCCACCACTAGCGGGGGAACCGAAGAGACCCAGTACTTC.

This chain links TRBV15 with TRBJ2-7; 9 bases align to TRBD2. The CDR3 is made up of 19 amino acids. CDR1 LNHNV and CDR2 YYDKDF come from the germline V gene (reference sequence). V lost 0 bases, J lost 0 bases, and 12 bases stayed unmatched. The CDR3 is CATSRDRGSGGRSSYEQYV. Written as DNA, the CDR3 is TGTGCCACCAGCAGAGATCGGGGTAGCGGGGGACGAAGCTCCTACGAGCAGTACGTC.

In its sample, this clonotype was seen a few times. This chain uses TRBV20-1 with TRBJ2-3; the D call may be TRBD1 or TRBD2 (5 bases each). This CDR3 is 14 amino acids long. Trimming pared 8 bases from V and 0 bases from J, leaving 15 bases between. Germline values: CDR1 DFQATT, CDR2 SNEGSKA (reference sequence). The CDR3: CSMGDLKSTDTQYF. DNA for the CDR3: TGCAGTATGGGGGACCTTAAAAGCACAGATACGCAGTATTTT.

At least ten counts were recorded for this clonotype. The chain couples TRBV13 to TRBJ2-2; D not certain. This CDR3 region has 15 residues. V lost 5 bases and J lost 2, with 12 bases in between. The germline CDR1 and CDR2 sequences are PRHDT and FYEKMQ (reference sequence). CDR3 residues: CASSPSRPNTGELFF. The CDR3 nucleotides are TGTGCCAGCAGCCCCAGCAGGCCCAACACCGGGGAGCTGTTTTTT.